This T cell receptor (beta chain) was captured by sequencing in a study of T cell repertoires in ileal Crohn's disease. At the level of the study: About 40% were active smokers at surgery; median disease duration was 7.9 years. From the surgical specimen's inflamed ileum, biopsies were taken as M0.

Described time point: inflamed ileum from the surgical specimen. This clone was seen a few times. The repertoire was sequenced with immunoSEQ multiplex PCR; TCRdb's copy has only in-frame clones and lacks some. The sample yields 10,000 to 11,000 clones, around 86% seen once. Trimming took 5 bases from V and 0 from J, leaving 19 bases between them. Germline CDR1 is SGHVS and CDR2 is FQNEAQ. The CDR3 loop spans 17 amino acids. V usage is TRBV7-8 and J usage is TRBJ1-2, with TRBD1 as a possible D gene (5 bases). Sequencing input: ileal tissue. The TCR sequence derives from an adult with Crohn's disease. CDR3 residues: CASSLLPTTVSNYGYTF. The CDR3 DNA reads TGTGCCAGCAGCCTCTTACCCACGACAGTCTCTAACTATGGCTACACCTTC. The variable domain in full, completed from reference TRBV7-8 and TRBJ1-2, reads GAGVSQSPRYKVAKRGQDVALRCDPISGHVSLFWYQQALGQGPEFLTYFQNEAQLDKSGLPSDRFFAERPEGSVSTLKIQRTQQEDSAVYLCASSLLPTTVSNYGYTFGSGTRLTVV.